What follows are 21 T cell receptor beta chains derived from one specimen sequenced in a study of T cell changes during pregnancy in multiple sclerosis. Measured with immunoSEQ multiplex PCR; TCRdb has only the in-frame clones, and not every one. The data hold roughly 51,000 clones, with under 95% observed a single time. This specimen consisted of CD8+ T cells from peripheral blood mononuclear cells, obtained before pregnancy. These receptors came from a female donor with multiple sclerosis, enrolled in a pregnancy study.

V and J are TRBV4-1 and TRBJ2-1; 7 nucleotides agree with TRBD1. In germline, CDR1 is MGHRA, CDR2 YSYEKL. The junction had 4 bases not matched to a gene; V was cut back by 5 bases and J by 0 bases. The CDR3 loop spans 15 amino acids. CDR3 DNA sequence: TGCGCCAGCAGCTTTCGGACAGGCTCCTACAATGAGCAGTTCTTC. Its protein is CASSFRTGSYNEQFF.

The rearrangement uses TRBV28 and TRBJ2-3; tentatively, D is TRBD2 (5 bases). Germline V gene lookup returns CDR1 MDHEN and CDR2 SYDVKM. Trimming cost V 3 bases and J 2 bases, with 9 bases left between them. The CDR3 has 14 amino acids. DNA for the CDR3: TGTGCCAGCAGTTTTGAGGGAACCACAGATACGCAGTATTTT. Its protein product is CASSFEGTTDTQYF.

Notes on this clone: The same CDR3 arises from other DNA sequences in this sample as well. The rearrangement uses TRBV27 and TRBJ1-1; D may be TRBD1 (5 bases). This CDR3 spans 13 amino acids. CDR1 and CDR2 (germline): MNHEY, SMNVEV (reference sequence). V was clipped by 3 bases and J by 1 base, with 6 bases between them. This CDR3 reads CASSLGQNTEAFF. CDR3 DNA: TGTGCCAGCAGTTTGGGGCAGAACACTGAAGCTTTCTTT.

The rearrangement joins TRBV2 to TRBJ2-1, with D tentatively TRBD2 (7 bases). Germline V CDR1 and CDR2: SNHLY, FYNNEI. There are 13 residues in the CDR3. V dropped 6 bases and J dropped 7 bases, with 13 bases sitting between them. As DNA, the CDR3 is TGTGCCAGCAGCTGGCGGGGGCTAAATGAGCAGTTCTTC. The encoded protein is CASSWRGLNEQFF.

The rearrangement joins TRBV5-4 to TRBJ2-2, with TRBD2 identical over 8 bases. J lost 1 base, V lost 0 bases, and 2 bases had no gene match. CDR3 length: 16 residues. CDR1 SGHNT and CDR2 YYREEE come from the germline V gene (reference sequence). The CDR3 sequence: CASSLGTSRNTGELFF. The CDR3 coding sequence is TGTGCCAGCAGCTTGGGGACTAGCAGGAACACCGGGGAGCTGTTTTTT.

The gene calls are TRBV27 and TRBJ1-1, with D maybe TRBD1 (5 bases). CDR3 size: 16 residues. Germline lookup yields CDR1 MNHEY and CDR2 SMNVEV (reference sequence). The V and J ends lost 2 bases and 0 bases respectively, with 13 bases between them. The CDR3 is CASSLRETALNTEAFF. CDR3 nucleotides: TGTGCCAGCAGTTTACGAGAGACAGCTTTGAACACTGAAGCTTTCTTT.

J is TRBJ2-1 and V is TRBV5-6, with TRBD1 matching over 7 bases. This CDR3 is 13 amino acids long. Germline CDR1 reads SGHDT; CDR2 reads YYEEEE. Trimming cost V 4 bases and J 4 bases; bases outside gene matches: 2. The DNA of the CDR3 is TGTGCCAGCAGCCAGGGACAGTACAATGAGCAGTTCTTC. It yields the protein CASSQGQYNEQFF.

This rearrangement joins TRBV4-1 to TRBJ2-7; 11 positions agree with TRBD1. The germline V gene has CDR1 MGHRA and CDR2 YSYEKL. The V segment lost 5 bases and the J segment 3 bases; nucleotides outside the gene matches: 6. The CDR3 length is 15 residues. The CDR3, as DNA: TGCGCCAGCAGCGGGGGACAGGGGGGTATCTACGAGCAGTACTTC. This gives the protein CASSGGQGGIYEQYF.

The chain couples TRBV27 to TRBJ1-1, with unresolved D. CDR1 MNHEY and CDR2 SMNVEV come from the germline V gene (reference sequence). The CDR3 sequence is 15 residues long. V was cut by 4 bases and J by 2 bases, with 14 bases left in between. DNA for the CDR3: TGTGCCAGCAGTTCTCCTACGACTGGCAACACTGAAGCTTTCTTT. Its protein product is CASSSPTTGNTEAFF.

V is TRBV5-5 and J is TRBJ2-7; no clear D gene. CDR1 SGHKS and CDR2 YYEKEE come from the germline V gene (reference sequence). V was pared by 2 bases and J by 7 bases, with 7 bases between. This CDR3 has 11 amino acids. This CDR3 is CASSLAREQYF. Here the CDR3 DNA reads TGTGCCAGCAGCTTAGCCCGGGAGCAGTACTTC.

The rearrangement joins TRBV5-6 to TRBJ2-7; TRBD1 matches at 8 bases. Germline V CDR1 and CDR2: SGHDT, YYEEEE. Trimming cost V 4 bases and J 3 bases; bases outside gene matches: 6. The CDR3 length is 14 residues. CDR3 sequence reads: CASSPGTGLYEQYF. CDR3 coding DNA: TGTGCCAGCAGCCCGGGGACAGGACTCTACGAGCAGTACTTC.

The chain carries TRBV6-5 and TRBJ2-7; 9 positions match TRBD1. Germline V gene sequence: CDR1 MNHEY, CDR2 SVGAGI. The CDR3 contains 16 residues. V trimming: 2 bases; J trimming: 3 bases; junction bases outside the gene matches: 8. The CDR3 region is CASSYSWDRVLYEQYF. CDR3 DNA sequence: TGTGCCAGCAGTTACAGTTGGGACAGGGTCCTCTACGAGCAGTACTTC.

The V gene is TRBV6-1, the J gene TRBJ2-6; 7 nucleotides agree with TRBD1. There are 17 residues in the CDR3. CDR1 MNHNS and CDR2 SASEGT come from the germline V gene. The V segment lost 4 bases and the J segment 0 bases; nucleotides outside the gene matches: 6. CDR3 coding DNA: TGTGCCAGCAGTGTACTAACAGGGGACTCTGGGGCCAACGTCCTGACTTTC. Amino acid sequence: CASSVLTGDSGANVLTF.

The CDR3: CASSQGLAGGLYNEQFF. The CDR3 bases are TGCGCCAGCAGCCAAGGGCTAGCGGGAGGCCTTTACAATGAGCAGTTCTTC. The rearrangement links TRBV4-1 to TRBJ2-1; 11 bases line up with TRBD2. Trimming at V came to 1 base and at J to 4 bases, leaving 6 bases not matched to a gene. CDR3 length: 17 amino acids. CDR1 and CDR2 (germline): MGHRA, YSYEKL.

J is TRBJ2-5 and V is TRBV2; 7 bases map to TRBD1. The length of the CDR3 is 13 residues. V lost 4 bases, J lost 5 bases, and 4 bases stayed unmatched. From germline, CDR1 is SNHLY and CDR2 FYNNEI. CDR3 nucleotide sequence: TGTGCCAGCAGTGGGACAGGATCCGAGACCCAGTACTTC. Amino acids: CASSGTGSETQYF.

The genes are TRBV6-4 and TRBJ2-1, with D hard to call. Germline V lookup: CDR1 MRHNA, CDR2 SNTAGT. The germline V and J ends were trimmed by 2 bases and 6 bases, with 5 bases remaining between them. The CDR3 totals 12 residues. Here the CDR3 DNA reads TGTGCCAGCAGTGACCCCTTCAATGAGCAGTTCTTC. It codes for CASSDPFNEQFF.

The chain employs TRBV2 and TRBJ2-2; D is unresolved. Trimming cost V 3 bases and J 0 bases, with 11 bases left between them. The CDR3 extends over 16 amino acids. Germline assignment: CDR1 SNHLY and CDR2 FYNNEI. The CDR3 reads CASSERISPNTGELFF. The CDR3 DNA reads TGTGCCAGCAGTGAGCGCATTTCGCCGAACACCGGGGAGCTGTTTTTT.

In nucleotides, the CDR3 is TGTGCCAGCAGCTTGCTCCGACTAGCGGGGGTCGGTCGGACAAATGAGCAGTTCTTC. Protein product: CASSLLRLAGVGRTNEQFF. The V and J genes are TRBV11-2 and TRBJ2-1; 12 bases align to TRBD2. J gave up 7 bases and V 3 bases, and 16 bases lay outside the gene matches. The CDR3 is 19 residues long. Germline values: CDR1 SGHAT, CDR2 FQNNGV.

J is TRBJ2-2 and V is TRBV6-4; D is unclear. Germline CDR1 and CDR2: MRHNA and SNTAGT. V gave up 0 bases and J gave up 6 bases, with 5 bases separating them. The CDR3 runs to 13 residues. CDR3 bases: TGTGCCAGCAGTGACTCGTCAGCCGGGGAGCTGTTTTTT. Its translation is CASSDSSAGELFF.

The CDR3 region has the DNA TGCGCCAGCAGCCAAGAGGTCCGGGAACGGGAGGAGTTTGGAAATGAGCAGTTCTTC. The encoded protein is CASSQEVREREEFGNEQFF. The chain has TRBV4-1 and TRBJ2-1; TRBD2 agrees at 7 bases. Looked up from germline, CDR1 is MGHRA and CDR2 is YSYEKL. The J segment lost 7 bases and the V segment lost 0 bases, leaving 18 bases of the junction unmatched. There are 19 residues in the CDR3.

The chain employs TRBV4-3 and TRBJ2-2; D may be TRBD2 (7 bases). The V gene's germline CDR1 is LGHNA and CDR2 YSLEER. This CDR3 has 15 residues. V was cut by 0 bases and J by 5 bases, with 10 bases left in between. The CDR3, as DNA: TGCGCCAGCAGCCAAGACGGGGGGCGGACCGGGGAGCTGTTTTTT. It codes for CASSQDGGRTGELFF.